Below, one T cell receptor (beta chain) is given with its context. Per the original data handling: By means of reference gene primer amplification, nucleated cell counts were estimated. Assay used: immunoSEQ multiplex PCR; TCRdb lists only in-frame clones, some missing. V, J and clone size derive from that table, while D and trimming were established from the DNA sequence. The table records 190,000 or so clones, approximately 90% of them present only once. The data originate from a study of blood T cell repertoires in COVID-19. Study overall: Collection of acute and convalescent COVID-19 samples took place in the United States, Italy and Spain. PBMCs, B-cell-depleted T cells, or T cells provided the cDNA or gDNA that made up the material.

This CDR3 is built from 11 residues. CDR1 and CDR2 (germline): SQVTM, ANQGSEA. V shed 3 bases and J shed 4 bases, with 6 bases lying between them. This clonotype was obtained from a woman aged 18-29 years who had recovered from COVID-19. The rearrangement links TRBV29-1 to TRBJ1-2, with D uncertain. Input material: peripheral blood. The CDR3 sequence: CSVDGSYGYTF. The CDR3 coding sequence is TGCAGCGTTGATGGCAGCTATGGCTACACCTTC.